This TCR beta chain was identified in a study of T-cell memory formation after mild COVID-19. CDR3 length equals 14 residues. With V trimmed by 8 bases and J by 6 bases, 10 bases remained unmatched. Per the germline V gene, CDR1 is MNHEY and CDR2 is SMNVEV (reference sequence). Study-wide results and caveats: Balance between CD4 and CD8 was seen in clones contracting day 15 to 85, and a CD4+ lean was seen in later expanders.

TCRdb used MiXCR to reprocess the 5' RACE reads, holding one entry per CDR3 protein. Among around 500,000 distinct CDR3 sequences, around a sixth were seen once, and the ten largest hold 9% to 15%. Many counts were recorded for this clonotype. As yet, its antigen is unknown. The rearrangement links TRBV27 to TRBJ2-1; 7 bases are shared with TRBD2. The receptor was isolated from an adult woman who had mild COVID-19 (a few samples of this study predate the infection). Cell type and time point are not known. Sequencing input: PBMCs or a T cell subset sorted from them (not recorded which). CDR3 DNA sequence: TGTGCCAGCTCGAGGCTAGCGGCCTTCAATGAGCAGTTCTTC. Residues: CASSRLAAFNEQFF.